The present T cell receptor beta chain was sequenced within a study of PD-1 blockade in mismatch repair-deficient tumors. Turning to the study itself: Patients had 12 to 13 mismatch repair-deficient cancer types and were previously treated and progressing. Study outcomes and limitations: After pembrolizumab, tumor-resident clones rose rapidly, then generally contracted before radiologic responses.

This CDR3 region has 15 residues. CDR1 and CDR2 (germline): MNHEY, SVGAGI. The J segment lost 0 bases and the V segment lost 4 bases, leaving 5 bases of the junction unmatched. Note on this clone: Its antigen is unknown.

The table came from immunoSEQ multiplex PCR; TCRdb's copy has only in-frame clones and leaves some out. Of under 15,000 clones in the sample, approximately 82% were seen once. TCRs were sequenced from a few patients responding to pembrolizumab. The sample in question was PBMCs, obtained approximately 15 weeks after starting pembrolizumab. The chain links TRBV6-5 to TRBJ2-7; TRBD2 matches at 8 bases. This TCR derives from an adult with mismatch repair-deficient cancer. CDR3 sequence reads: CASSSPGRGSYEQYF. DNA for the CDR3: TGTGCCAGCAGTTCCCCCGGGAGGGGCTCCTACGAGCAGTACTTC.